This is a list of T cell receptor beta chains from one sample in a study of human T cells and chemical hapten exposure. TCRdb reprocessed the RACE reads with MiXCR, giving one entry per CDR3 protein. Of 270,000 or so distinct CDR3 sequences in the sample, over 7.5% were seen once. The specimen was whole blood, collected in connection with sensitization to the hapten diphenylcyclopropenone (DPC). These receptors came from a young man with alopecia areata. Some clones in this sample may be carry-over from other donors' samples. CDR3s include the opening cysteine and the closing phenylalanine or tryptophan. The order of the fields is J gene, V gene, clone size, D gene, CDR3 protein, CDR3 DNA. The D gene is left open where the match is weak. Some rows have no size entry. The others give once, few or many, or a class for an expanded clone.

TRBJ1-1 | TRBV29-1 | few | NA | CSVVKRGTDTEAFF | TGCAGCGTTGTTAAAAGGGGGACGGACACTGAAGCTTTCTTT
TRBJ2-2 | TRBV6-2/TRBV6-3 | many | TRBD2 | CASSRAGGSGELFF | TGTGCCAGCAGCCGAGCGGGGGGCTCCGGGGAGCTGTTTTTT
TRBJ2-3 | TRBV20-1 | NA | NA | CSARATRTDTQYF | TGCAGTGCTAGGGCTACACGCACAGATACGCAGTATTTT
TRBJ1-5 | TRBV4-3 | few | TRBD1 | CASSQDRGYQPQHF | TGCGCCAGCAGCCAGGACAGGGGTTATCAGCCCCAGCATTTT
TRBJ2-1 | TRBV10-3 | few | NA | CAISDVLRGRYNEQFF | TGTGCCATCAGTGATGTGCTCCGGGGGAGATACAATGAGCAGTTCTTC
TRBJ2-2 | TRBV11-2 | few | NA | CASSPLRGRRPGELFF | TGTGCCAGCAGCCCGTTGAGAGGGAGAAGGCCCGGGGAGCTGTTTTTT
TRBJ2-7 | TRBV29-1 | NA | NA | CSAQGPTYEQYF | TGCAGCGCGCAGGGGCCCACCTACGAGCAGTACTTC
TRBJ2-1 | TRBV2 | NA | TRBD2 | CASSSLAGGHNEQFF | TGTGCCAGCAGCTCACTAGCGGGGGGGCATAATGAGCAGTTCTTC
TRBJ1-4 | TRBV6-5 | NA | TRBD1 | CASSYNAGGTEKLFF | TGTGCCAGCAGTTACAACGCAGGGGGCACTGAAAAACTGTTTTTT
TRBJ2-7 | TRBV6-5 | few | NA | CASSYLLRKYEQYF | TGTGCCAGCAGTTACCTTCTTCGTAAATACGAGCAGTACTTC
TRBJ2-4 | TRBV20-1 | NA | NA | CSASWTVVIAKNIQYF | TGCAGTGCTAGTTGGACAGTCGTAATAGCCAAAAACATTCAGTACTTC
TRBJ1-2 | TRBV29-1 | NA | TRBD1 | CSAEGQGQTNYGYTF | TGCAGCGCAGAAGGACAGGGACAAACTAACTATGGCTACACCTTC
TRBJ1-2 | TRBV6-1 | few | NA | CASSEALSYGYTF | TGTGCCAGCAGTGAAGCGCTGAGCTATGGCTACACCTTC
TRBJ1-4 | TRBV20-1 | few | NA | CSARDGGRISGKLFF | TGCAGTGCTAGAGATGGGGGCAGGATCTCGGGGAAACTGTTTTTT
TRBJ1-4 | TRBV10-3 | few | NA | CAISPGPQYLFF | TGTGCCATCAGCCCGGGCCCCCAGTACCTGTTTTTT
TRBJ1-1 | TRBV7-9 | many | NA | CASSLAGETEAFF | TGTGCCAGCAGCTTAGCAGGGGAGACTGAAGCTTTCTTT
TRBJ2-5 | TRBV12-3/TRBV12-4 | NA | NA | CASSPGEAEAEETQYF | TGTGCCAGCAGTCCAGGGGAGGCAGAGGCTGAAGAGACCCAGTACTTC
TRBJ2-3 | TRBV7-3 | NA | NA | CASSLVGGRWGSSTDTQYF | TGTGCCAGCAGCTTAGTAGGAGGGCGGTGGGGGTCTAGCACAGATACGCAGTATTTT
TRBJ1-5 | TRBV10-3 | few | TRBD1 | CAIRGTVQQPQHF | TGTGCCATCAGGGGGACAGTACAACAGCCCCAGCATTTT
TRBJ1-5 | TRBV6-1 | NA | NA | CASIPGQSNQPQHF | TGTGCCAGCATCCCCGGACAGTCCAATCAGCCCCAGCATTTT
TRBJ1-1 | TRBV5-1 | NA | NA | CASSVDPNTEAFF | TGCGCCAGCAGTGTCGACCCGAACACTGAAGCTTTCTTT
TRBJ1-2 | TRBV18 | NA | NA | CASSIAEANYGYTF | TGTGCCAGTTCGATAGCCGAAGCTAACTATGGCTACACCTTC
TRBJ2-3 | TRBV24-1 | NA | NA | CATSVGRGLLEDTQYF | TGTGCCACCAGTGTTGGCCGGGGGCTCTTGGAAGATACGCAGTATTTT
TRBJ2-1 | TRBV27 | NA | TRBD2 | CASSFVGTTFYNEQFF | TGTGCCAGCAGTTTTGTTGGGACTACATTTTACAATGAGCAGTTCTTC
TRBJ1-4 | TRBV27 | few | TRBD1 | CATQGQLHEKLFF | TGTGCCACCCAGGGACAGCTCCATGAAAAACTGTTTTTT
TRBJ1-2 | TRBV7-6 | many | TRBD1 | CASSLGTGGWSNYGYTF | TGTGCCAGCAGCTTAGGGACAGGGGGCTGGTCTAACTATGGCTACACCTTC
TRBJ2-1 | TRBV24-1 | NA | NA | CATSDSDGVSEQFF | TGTGCCACCAGTGATTCCGACGGCGTATCTGAGCAGTTCTTC
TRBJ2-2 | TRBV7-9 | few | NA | CASSLALGGGTGELFF | TGTGCCAGCAGCTTAGCGTTGGGTGGCGGCACCGGGGAGCTGTTTTTT
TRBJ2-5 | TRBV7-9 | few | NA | CASSPPPRSSVSRRQETQYF | TGTGCCAGCAGCCCGCCCCCCCGGTCGAGTGTATCAAGGAGGCAAGAGACCCAGTACTTC
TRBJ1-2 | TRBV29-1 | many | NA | CSVYSANYGYTF | TGCAGCGTATACAGCGCTAACTATGGCTACACCTTC
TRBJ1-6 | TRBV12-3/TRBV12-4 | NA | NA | CASSLAGGARTPLYF | TGTGCCAGCAGTTTAGCGGGGGGGGCGCGGACACCCCTCTACTTT
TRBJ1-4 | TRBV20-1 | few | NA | CSASSRINEKLFF | TGCAGTGCTAGTTCCCGGATAAATGAAAAACTGTTTTTT
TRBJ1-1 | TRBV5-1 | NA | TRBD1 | CASSGIQGATEAFF | TGCGCCAGCAGCGGTATACAGGGGGCCACTGAAGCTTTCTTT
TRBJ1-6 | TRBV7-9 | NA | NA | CASSPPEGDTNSPLHF | TGTGCCAGCAGCCCCCCTGAGGGGGATACGAATTCACCCCTCCACTTT
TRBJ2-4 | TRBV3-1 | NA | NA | CASSQGVLAKNIQYF | TGTGCCAGCAGCCAAGGTGTACTAGCCAAAAACATTCAGTACTTC
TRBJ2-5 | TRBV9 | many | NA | CASSVAQNQETQYF | TGTGCCAGCAGCGTAGCACAGAATCAAGAGACCCAGTACTTC
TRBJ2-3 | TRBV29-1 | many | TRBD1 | CSVPNRGGGSGGTQYF | TGCAGCGTGCCCAACCGAGGGGGCGGGTCCGGCGGTACGCAGTATTTT
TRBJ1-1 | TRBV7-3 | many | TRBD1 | CASSTTGGTEAFF | TGTGCCAGCAGCACAACAGGGGGGACTGAAGCTTTCTTT
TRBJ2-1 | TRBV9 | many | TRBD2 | CASSPIRTSGGPFSYNEQFF | TGTGCCAGCAGCCCAATCCGGACTAGCGGGGGGCCCTTTTCCTACAATGAGCAGTTCTTC
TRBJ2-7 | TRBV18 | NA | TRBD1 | CASSPPPGQRYIPDYEQYF | TGTGCCAGCTCACCACCCCCGGGACAGCGATACATACCCGACTACGAGCAGTACTTC
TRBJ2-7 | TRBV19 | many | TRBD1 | CASTKQGDPIYEQYF | TGTGCCAGTACCAAGCAGGGGGACCCAATTTACGAGCAGTACTTC
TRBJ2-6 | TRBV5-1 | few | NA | CASSRISGSGANVLTF | TGCGCCAGCAGCAGGATTTCAGGGTCTGGGGCCAACGTCCTGACTTTC
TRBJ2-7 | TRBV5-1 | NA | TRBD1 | CASSLPRDRVNEQYF | TGCGCCAGCAGCTTACCCCGGGACAGGGTCAACGAGCAGTACTTC
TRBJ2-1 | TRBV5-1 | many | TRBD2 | CASSWSGGALNEQFF | TGCGCCAGCAGCTGGAGCGGGGGGGCGCTCAATGAGCAGTTCTTC
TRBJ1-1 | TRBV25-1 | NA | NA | CASSEPDRNTEAFF | TGTGCCAGCAGTGAACCGGACAGGAACACTGAAGCTTTCTTT
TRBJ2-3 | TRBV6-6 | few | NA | CASSYLEGYTGTDTQYF | TGTGCCAGCAGTTATTTAGAAGGCTATACAGGGACAGATACGCAGTATTTT
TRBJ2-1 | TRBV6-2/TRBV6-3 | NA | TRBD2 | CASSHGASGGYNEQFF | TGTGCCAGCAGCCACGGGGCTAGCGGGGGCTACAATGAGCAGTTCTTC
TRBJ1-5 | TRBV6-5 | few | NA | CASSLGINNQPQHF | TGTGCCAGCAGTTTAGGGATCAACAATCAGCCCCAGCATTTT
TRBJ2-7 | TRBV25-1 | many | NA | CASGAGLTYEQYF | TGTGCCAGCGGAGCGGGTCTAACCTACGAGCAGTACTTC
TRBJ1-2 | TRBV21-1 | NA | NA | CASSIIAGTESLF | TGTGCCAGCAGCATTATAGCCGGGACGGAATCTCTCTTC
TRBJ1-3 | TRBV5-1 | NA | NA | CASSTGTSSGNTIYF | TGCGCCAGCAGCACGGGGACCAGCTCTGGAAACACCATATATTTT
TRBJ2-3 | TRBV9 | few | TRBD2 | CASSVGRRLAVTDTQYF | TGTGCCAGCAGCGTAGGCAGGCGACTAGCGGTCACGGATACGCAGTATTTT
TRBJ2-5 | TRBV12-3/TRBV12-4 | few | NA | CASSLGWQVQETQYF | TGTGCCAGCAGTTTAGGATGGCAGGTACAAGAGACCCAGTACTTC
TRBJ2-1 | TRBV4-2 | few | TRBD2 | CASTMRERGTYNEQFF | TGTGCCAGCACTATGAGAGAGCGGGGCACTTACAATGAGCAGTTCTTC